This TCR beta chain is from a study of blood T cell repertoires in COVID-19. Germline values: CDR1 SGHNT, CDR2 YYREEE (reference sequence). This CDR3 contains 15 residues. Trimming removed 4 bases from V and 1 base from J, with 15 bases in between. In the original processing: The authors estimated nucleated cell counts from reference gene primer amplification. The assay was immunoSEQ multiplex PCR, and TCRdb's table has in-frame clones only and misses some. Clone size and V and J calls were adopted from that table, with D and trimming inferred from the DNA. The sample shows about 200,000 clones, around 88% of them seen only once. Cohort allocation depended upon clinical history that participants reported. This clone appeared a single time.

The chain employs TRBV5-4 and TRBJ2-7; maybe TRBD1 (5 bases). The receptor was derived from a man aged 35 to 55 with acute COVID-19. Sequencing input: PBMCs or T cells enriched from blood (not recorded which). The CDR3 region has the DNA TGTGCCAGCAGCCACGACCCAAGACAGTCCTACGAGCAGTACTTC. Translation: CASSHDPRQSYEQYF.